This paragraph covers one T cell receptor beta chain sequence. This record comes from a study of OX40 agonist ivuxolimab in advanced cancers. Across the study: Ivuxolimab, which patients received intravenously every 2 weeks, was dosed at 0.01 to 10 mg/kg. Therapy given before enrollment (anti-PD-1, anti-PD-L1 or anti-CTLA-4) was allowed, and approximately 40% had some.

Trimming left V 5 bases short and J 6 bases short, with 9 bases between. The CDR3 runs to 12 residues. Germline-derived CDR1 and CDR2 are SNHLY and FYNNEI. Only in-frame clones appear in the TCRdb table, and some are missing; sequencing was by immunoSEQ multiplex PCR. Of approximately 50,000 clones in the sample, roughly 82% were seen once. The source was CD4+ or CD8+ T cells sorted from blood, collected in a trial of the OX40 agonist ivuxolimab. The receptor was derived from an adult with an advanced solid tumor such as melanoma, head and neck, liver or kidney cancer. The chain couples TRBV2 to TRBJ2-3; a weak D match, TRBD2 (6 bases). The CDR3 loop reads CASSFGGDTQYF. CDR3 DNA: TGTGCCAGCAGTTTTGGAGGGGATACGCAGTATTTT.